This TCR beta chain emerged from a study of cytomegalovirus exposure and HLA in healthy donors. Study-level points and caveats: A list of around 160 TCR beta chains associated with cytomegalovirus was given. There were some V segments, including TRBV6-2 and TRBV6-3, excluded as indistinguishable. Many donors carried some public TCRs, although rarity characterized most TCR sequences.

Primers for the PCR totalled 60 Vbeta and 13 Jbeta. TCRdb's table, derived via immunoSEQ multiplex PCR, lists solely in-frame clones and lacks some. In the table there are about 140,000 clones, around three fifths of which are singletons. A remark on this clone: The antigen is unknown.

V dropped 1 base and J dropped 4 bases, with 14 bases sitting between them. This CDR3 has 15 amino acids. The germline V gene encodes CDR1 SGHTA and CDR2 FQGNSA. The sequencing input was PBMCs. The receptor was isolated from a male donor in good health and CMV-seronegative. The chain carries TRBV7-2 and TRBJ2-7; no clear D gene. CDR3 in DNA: TGTGCCAGCAGCTTAGGAACATCCAACCTTTACGAGCAGTACTTC. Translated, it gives CASSLGTSNLYEQYF.